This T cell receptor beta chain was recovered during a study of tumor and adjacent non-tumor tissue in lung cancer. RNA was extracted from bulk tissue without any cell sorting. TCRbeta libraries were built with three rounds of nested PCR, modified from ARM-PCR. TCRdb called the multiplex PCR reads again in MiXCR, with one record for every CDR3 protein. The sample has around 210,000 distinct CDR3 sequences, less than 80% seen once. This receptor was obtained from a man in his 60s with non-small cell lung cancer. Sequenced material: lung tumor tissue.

CDR3 loop: CASRPTLGWSYEQYF. CDR3 DNA: TGTGCCAGCAGGCCAACTCTAGGGTGGTCCTACGAGCAGTACTTC. The genes are TRBV28 and TRBJ2-7, with unresolved D. Germline loops: CDR1 MDHEN, CDR2 SYDVKM. V was shortened by 6 bases and J by 1 base, with 16 bases between the two germline ends. The CDR3 sequence is 15 residues long.